The 2 T cell receptor beta chains below were found in one sample sequenced in a study of blood T cells in healthy people across ages. Combining a sample-barcoded 5' primer with a J-beta primer mix, a second PCR ran for roughly 7 to 11 cycles. One entry per CDR3 protein results from TCRdb running MiXCR on the 5' RACE reads. The table has roughly 1.7 million distinct CDR3 sequences, roughly 30% seen once. Source material: blood. The origin of the receptors is a woman between 25 and 40 years old in good health.

The chain combines TRBV6-6 with TRBJ1-1; D remains unclear. The CDR3 contains 12 residues. The V gene lost 7 bases and the J gene lost 1 base, with 7 bases spanning the gap. From germline, CDR1 is MNHNY and CDR2 SVGAGI (reference sequence). CDR3 residues: CASKGENTEAFF. CDR3 coding DNA: TGTGCCAGCAAAGGAGAGAACACTGAAGCTTTCTTT.

This clonotype was observed a handful of times. This chain joins TRBV28 and TRBJ2-5; D assignment may be TRBD1 or TRBD2 (5 bases each). CDR1 MDHEN and CDR2 SYDVKM come from the germline V gene. CDR3 length: 14 residues. V was pared by 3 bases and J by 2 bases, with 10 bases between. CDR3 sequence: CASSLGVLQETQYF. CDR3 nucleotides: TGTGCCAGCAGTTTGGGGGTGCTACAAGAGACCCAGTACTTC.